The clone carrying this T cell receptor (beta chain) appeared a single time. This sample is part of a study of blood T cell repertoires in COVID-19. As for the study in general: From T cells, B-cell-depleted T cells, or PBMCs came the material, which was cDNA or gDNA.

As processed by the authors: The assay estimated nucleated cells by amplifying reference gene primers. Profiling relied on immunoSEQ multiplex PCR, and the TCRdb table lists in-frame clones only, not all of them. V, J and clone size derive from that table, while D and trimming were established from the DNA sequence. The table shows 200,000 to 250,000 clones, with around 87% occurring only once. Trimming took off 0 bases at V and 7 bases at J, with 15 bases between the two ends. Germline CDR1 and CDR2: LGHNA and YSLEER. CDR3 length equals 15 residues. The receptor's source is a woman aged 65 to 85 with active or convalescent COVID-19. Sample: peripheral blood. The genes are TRBV4-3 and TRBJ1-2, with TRBD1 as a possible D gene (5 bases). The CDR3 loop is CASSQDRQARGGYTF. The CDR3 DNA is TGCGCCAGCAGCCAAGATCGGCAGGCTAGGGGTGGCTACACCTTC.